What follows are 28 T cell receptor beta chains derived from one specimen sequenced in a study of T cell repertoires in cytomegalovirus infection. TCRdb reprocessed the reads with MiXCR, giving one entry per CDR3 protein. The sample gives about 530,000 distinct CDR3 sequences, around 27% of which show up once; about 13% is in the top ten. Sequenced: PBMCs. These receptors originate from a human donor in good health (CMV status not recorded). Some clones in this sample may be carry-over from other donors' samples.

The chain links TRBV12-3 or TRBV12-4 to TRBJ2-1, with D unresolved. Between the trimmed V and J ends, which lost 5 bases and 2 bases, there was a span of 19 bases. CDR3 length equals 17 residues. The CDR3 DNA sequence: TGTGCCAGCAGTCTCGCAGTAGTGGGATACACCTACAATGAGCAGTTCTTC. It encodes CASSLAVVGYTYNEQFF.

V usage is TRBV28 and J usage is TRBJ2-3; no clear D. Trimming removed 7 bases at V and 2 bases at J, with 7 bases between. Germline CDR1 and CDR2: MDHEN and SYDVKM. The CDR3 has 12 amino acids. CDR3 sequence reads: CASTLNTDTQYF. Here the CDR3 DNA reads TGTGCCAGCACCTTAAACACAGATACGCAGTATTTT.

The chain links TRBV10-3 to TRBJ1-1; D is undetermined. V shed 11 bases and J shed 4 bases, with 23 bases lying between them. The CDR3 is 15 amino acids. Germline lookup yields CDR1 ENHRY and CDR2 SYGVKD. The DNA for the CDR3 is TGTGCCGCCGAAAGGAGTCGGCTCCGAGGCACTGAAGCTTTCTTT. Amino acid sequence: CAAERSRLRGTEAFF.

This clonotype occurred a few times. The chain is built from TRBV12-3 or TRBV12-4 and TRBJ2-6, with no clear D. The CDR3 extends over 15 amino acids. The V end lost 1 base, the J end lost 0 bases, and 4 bases lay between the germline ends. The CDR3 is CASSLGPSGANVLTF. CDR3 DNA: TGTGCCAGCAGTTTAGGCCCCTCTGGGGCCAACGTCCTGACTTTC.

The gene calls are TRBV20-1 and TRBJ1-5; D not certain. The CDR3 is made up of 16 amino acids. CDR1 is DFQATT and CDR2 is SNEGSKA in the germline V gene (reference sequence). The V and J ends lost 0 bases and 0 bases respectively, with 12 bases between them. CDR3 residues: CSARDSSRYSNQPQHF. CDR3 nucleotide sequence: TGCAGTGCTAGAGATAGTTCGCGATATAGCAATCAGCCCCAGCATTTT.

The rearrangement uses TRBV27 and TRBJ2-2, with 8 bases fitting TRBD2. The germline V gene encodes CDR1 MNHEY and CDR2 SMNVEV (reference sequence). CDR3 size: 18 residues. Trimming removed 1 base from V and 0 bases from J; junction bases left unmatched: 7. The CDR3 protein is CASSLWAGGPTNTGELFF. In DNA, the CDR3 is TGTGCCAGCAGTTTATGGGCGGGAGGCCCTACGAACACCGGGGAGCTGTTTTTT.

This clonotype was seen repeatedly, ten times or more. This chain uses TRBV28 with TRBJ2-1; 10 nucleotides align to TRBD1. V lost 5 bases to trimming and J lost 8 bases; unmatched junction nucleotides: 12. The CDR3 contains 16 residues. In germline, CDR1 is MDHEN, CDR2 SYDVKM. CDR3 residues: CASSGAGTGAQDEQFF. The CDR3 DNA is TGTGCCAGCAGTGGGGCGGGGACAGGGGCGCAGGATGAGCAGTTCTTC.

This clonotype has only a few counts. The rearrangement links TRBV7-2 to TRBJ2-1; D gene unclear. With 1 base removed from V and 9 bases from J, the gap between germline ends came to 16 bases. The V gene's germline CDR1 is SGHTA and CDR2 FQGNSA. The CDR3 contains 15 residues. In DNA form, the CDR3 reads TGTGCCAGCAGCTTAGATCCGTGGCTAGGAAGTGAGCAGTTCTTC. It codes for CASSLDPWLGSEQFF.

Remarks on this clonotype: Sequence at one end of the junction differs from germline and may be a read error. The chain is built from TRBV7-2 and TRBJ1-4; a weak D match, TRBD1 (5 bases). CDR1 and CDR2 from the germline V gene are SGHTA and FQGNSA. CDR3 length: 14 amino acids. The CDR3: CAGSQLGAGEKLFF. The DNA of the CDR3 is TGTGCCGGCAGCCAACTCGGGGCAGGCGAAAAACTGTTTTTT. The full variable domain, its missing parts supplied by reference TRBV7-2 and TRBJ1-4, is GAGVSQSPSNKVTEKGKDVELRCDPISGHTALYWYRQSLGQGLEFLIYFQGNSAPDKSGLPSDRFSAERTGGSVSTLTIQRTQQEDSAVYLCAGSQLGAGEKLFFGSGTQLSVL.

CDR3 residues: CASSLGVIAYNEQFF. The CDR3, as DNA: TGTGCCAGCAGCTTAGGGGTCATAGCCTACAATGAGCAGTTCTTC. This chain uses TRBV7-8 with TRBJ2-1; D remains ambiguous. CDR3 length: 15 residues. CDR1 and CDR2 from the germline V gene are SGHVS and FQNEAQ. With 1 base removed from V and 2 bases from J, the gap between germline ends came to 9 bases.

This clonotype was recorded a few times. This rearrangement joins TRBV7-3 to TRBJ2-5; 10 bases fit TRBD2. CDR1 is SGHTA and CDR2 is FQGTGA in the germline V gene. The CDR3 sequence is 20 residues long. V was clipped by 7 bases and J by 1 base; unmatched bases: 21. The CDR3 nucleotides are TGTGCCAGCATCAGTACCTGGTCCAGCGGGAGGGCCTCAATCCAAGAGACCCAGTACTTC. It codes for CASISTWSSGRASIQETQYF.

The table lists this clonotype with many counts. The rearrangement links TRBV7-2 to TRBJ2-1; 7 bases fit TRBD2. Unmatched junction bases numbered 5, after V lost 5 bases and J lost 4 bases. The CDR3 spans 14 residues. In germline, CDR1 is SGHTA, CDR2 FQGNSA. CDR3: CASSGPSGYNEQFF. CDR3 DNA sequence: TGTGCCAGCAGCGGGCCTAGCGGATACAATGAGCAGTTCTTC.

This clonotype has more than one count but fewer than ten. This chain links TRBV4-1 with TRBJ2-3, with a weak D call TRBD2 (5 bases). The V end lost 0 bases, the J end lost 0 bases, and 10 bases lay between the germline ends. The CDR3 is 16 amino acids. Germline assignment: CDR1 MGHRA and CDR2 YSYEKL. CDR3 nucleotide sequence: TGCGCCAGCAGCCAAGAGGCAGCGGTTAGCACAGATACGCAGTATTTT. It encodes CASSQEAAVSTDTQYF.

This clonotype was detected only a few times. The genes are TRBV12-3 or TRBV12-4 and TRBJ1-6; 8 bases fit TRBD1. The CDR3 totals 11 residues. J gave up 16 bases and V 6 bases, and 5 bases lay outside the gene matches. The CDR3 DNA reads as TGTGCCAGCAGAGACCGGACAGGGCTCCACTTT. Translating it yields CASRDRTGLHF.

This clonotype was counted between two and nine times. J is TRBJ1-4 and V is TRBV12-3 or TRBV12-4; D unclear. This CDR3 is 13 amino acids long. V was clipped by 5 bases and J by 6 bases, with 10 bases between them. For the CDR3, the DNA is TGTGCCAGCAGTCCCGCTAGAGATGAAAAACTGTTTTTT. Translating it yields CASSPARDEKLFF.

The rearrangement uses TRBV12-3 or TRBV12-4 and TRBJ2-2; TRBD2 matches at 14 bases. Germline trimming cut 2 bases from V and 5 bases from J; bases unmatched to any gene: 7. This CDR3 has 18 amino acids. The CDR3 loop is CASSLLGLAGALTGELFF. The CDR3 DNA sequence: TGTGCCAGCAGTTTATTGGGACTAGCGGGAGCGCTTACCGGGGAGCTGTTTTTT.

A single count supports this clonotype. The chain recombines TRBV29-1 with TRBJ2-3, with TRBD2 matching over 10 bases. Germline CDR1 is SQVTM and CDR2 is ANQGSEA. Trimming cost V 6 bases and J 4 bases; bases outside gene matches: 13. This CDR3 has 16 residues. CDR3 nucleotides: TGCAGCGTAGAAACTCTAGCGGGAGAATGGGCAGATACGCAGTATTTT. Encoded protein: CSVETLAGEWADTQYF.

The V gene is TRBV5-8, the J gene TRBJ2-5; D is unresolved. The V and J ends lost 1 base and 5 bases respectively, with 18 bases between them. Germline loops: CDR1 SGHTS, CDR2 YDEGEE. The CDR3 spans 16 residues. CDR3: CASSLSAVGVRETQYF. The CDR3 DNA reads TGTGCCAGCAGCTTGTCGGCGGTTGGGGTCCGGGAGACCCAGTACTTC. The full variable domain, rest sourced from reference TRBV5-8 and TRBJ2-5, is EAGVTQSPTHLIKTRGQQATLRCSPISGHTSVYWYQQALGLGLQFLLWYDEGEERNRGNFPPRFSGRQFPNYSSELNVNALELEDSALYLCASSLSAVGVRETQYFGPGTRLLVL.

The J gene is TRBJ1-5, the V gene TRBV2; TRBD1 is a possible D gene (6 bases). The germline V and J ends were trimmed by 6 bases and 0 bases, with 12 bases remaining between them. The CDR3 totals 15 residues. Germline V gene data show CDR1 as SNHLY and CDR2 as FYNNEI. CDR3 region: CASSRQEYSNQPQHF. The DNA of the CDR3 is TGTGCCAGCAGCCGACAGGAATATAGCAATCAGCCCCAGCATTTT.

In its sample, this clonotype was seen a few times. The chain combines TRBV4-1 with TRBJ2-3; D assignment may be TRBD1 or TRBD2 (5 bases each). Germline V CDR1 and CDR2: MGHRA, YSYEKL. Trimming took off 1 base at V and 4 bases at J, with 12 bases between the two ends. The CDR3 extends over 15 amino acids. The CDR3 is CASSQVGKGPDTQYF. The CDR3 coding sequence is TGCGCCAGCAGCCAAGTGGGGAAGGGACCAGATACGCAGTATTTT.

V usage is TRBV28 and J usage is TRBJ1-2; 9 nucleotides match TRBD1. With V trimmed by 5 bases and J by 13 bases, 11 bases remained unmatched. CDR3 size: 13 residues. From germline, CDR1 is MDHEN and CDR2 SYDVKM. CDR3 DNA: TGTGCCAGCAGTACGGACAGGGGCCCGGTTGGCACCTTC. Translation: CASSTDRGPVGTF.

The V call is TRBV19, the J call TRBJ1-1, with D hard to call. Between the trimmed V and J ends, which lost 6 bases and 1 base, there was a span of 9 bases. The CDR3 runs to 13 residues. Germline CDR1 and CDR2: LNHDA and SQIVND (reference sequence). The CDR3 DNA follows: TGTGCCAGTAGGGAGGAGGGGAACACTGAAGCTTTCTTT. Translation: CASREEGNTEAFF.

This clonotype was observed a few times. The chain recombines TRBV12-3 or TRBV12-4 with TRBJ2-1; 9 bases agree with TRBD2. This CDR3 has 20 amino acids. Germline trimming cut 6 bases from V and 0 bases from J; bases unmatched to any gene: 18. Here the CDR3 reads CASRPTSGSLISSSYNEQFF. CDR3 bases: TGTGCCAGCAGACCCACTAGCGGGTCCTTAATATCGAGCTCCTACAATGAGCAGTTCTTC.

This clonotype has at least ten counts. The chain has TRBV7-2 and TRBJ2-7, with TRBD2 matching over 8 bases. The V and J ends lost 2 bases and 3 bases, in that order; junction bases with no gene match: 6. This CDR3 is 15 amino acids long. Germline V CDR1 and CDR2: SGHTA, FQGNSA. The DNA of the CDR3 is TGTGCCAGCAGCTTAAGCGGGAGCCAAGGCTACGAGCAGTACTTC. Encoded protein: CASSLSGSQGYEQYF.

The chain is built from TRBV30 and TRBJ2-3; the D is unclear. The V and J ends lost 5 bases and 5 bases respectively, with 14 bases between them. The germline CDR1 and CDR2 sequences are GTSNPN and SVGIG (reference sequence). The CDR3 length is 13 residues. The CDR3 loop is CAWGRALGDTQYF. In nucleotides, the CDR3 is TGTGCCTGGGGCCGGGCCCTAGGAGATACGCAGTATTTT.

This clonotype has only a few counts. The chain combines TRBV19 with TRBJ1-5; D possibly corresponds to TRBD1 (6 bases). Germline V lookup: CDR1 LNHDA, CDR2 SQIVND (reference sequence). With 6 bases removed from V and 1 base from J, the gap between germline ends came to 10 bases. This CDR3 is built from 14 residues. Written as DNA, the CDR3 is TGTGCCAGTAGACAGGGTCGGAGCAATCAGCCCCAGCATTTT. As protein: CASRQGRSNQPQHF.

The chain employs TRBV4-3 and TRBJ1-3; D is undetermined. CDR1 and CDR2 (germline): LGHNA, YSLEER. The CDR3 is 15 residues long. Trimming removed 3 bases from V and 0 bases from J, with 9 bases in between. The CDR3: CASSQQERSGNTIYF. The DNA of the CDR3 is TGCGCCAGCAGCCAGCAGGAGCGCTCTGGAAACACCATATATTTT.

This clonotype occurred many times. The chain's CDR3 is CASSLEPTFGSTNEKLFF. CDR3 bases: TGTGCCAGCAGCTTAGAGCCAACATTCGGGTCAACTAATGAAAAACTGTTTTTT. The V gene is TRBV7-2, the J gene TRBJ1-4, with no clear D. V dropped 1 base and J dropped 0 bases, with 15 bases sitting between them. CDR3 length equals 18 residues. Germline loops: CDR1 SGHTA, CDR2 FQGNSA.